The 7 T cell receptor beta chains listed next were all sequenced from one sample in a study of shared clonotypes between healthy human individuals. Libraries were prepared by immunoSEQ multiplex PCR; TCRdb keeps only in-frame clonotypes and omits some of them. The sample consists of about 2,200,000 clones, under 95% of them appearing once. Naive CD8 cells lacked CD45RO and underwent positive selection for CCR7, leaving out terminally differentiated effector memory CD45RA+ cells. The sequenced sample was naive CD8+ T cells from PBMCs. These receptors were taken from a man aged 18 to 30 in good health. Some clones in this sample may be carry-over from other donors' samples.

This rearrangement joins TRBV6-6 to TRBJ2-1; TRBD2 agrees at 9 bases. CDR1 is MNHNY, CDR2 SVGAGI, per germline (reference sequence). V lost 4 bases and J lost 5; bases outside the gene matches: 9. This CDR3 region has 16 residues. The CDR3 nucleotides read TGTGCCAGCAGTTTCTTAGCGGGAGAGCCCCACAATGAGCAGTTCTTC. It is translated as CASSFLAGEPHNEQFF.

This rearrangement joins TRBV4-1 to TRBJ2-3, with 9 positions matching TRBD2. J gave up 6 bases and V 0 bases, and 19 bases lay outside the gene matches. CDR3 length: 20 residues. In germline, CDR1 is MGHRA, CDR2 YSYEKL. The CDR3 here is CASSQESLASGIPHTDTQYF. CDR3 coding DNA: TGCGCCAGCAGCCAAGAAAGTCTGGCTAGCGGGATCCCCCACACGGATACGCAGTATTTT.

The chain is built from TRBV7-8 and TRBJ2-5; possibly TRBD1 or TRBD2 for D (5 bases each). Trimming cost V 6 bases and J 2 bases, with 16 bases left between them. Germline lookup yields CDR1 SGHVS and CDR2 FQNEAQ. The CDR3 runs 15 residues. This CDR3 is CASRFGAGKQETQYF. CDR3 nucleotides: TGTGCCAGCAGGTTTGGGGCGGGTAAACAAGAGACCCAGTACTTC.

This clone was seen just once. The chain couples TRBV6-5 to TRBJ1-4; tentative D call: TRBD1 (5 bases). V lost 10 bases and J 8 bases, leaving 17 bases between the germline ends. Germline V gene lookup returns CDR1 MNHEY and CDR2 SVGAGI. This CDR3 comprises 13 residues. The CDR3: CATRVLSGEKLFF. The CDR3 nucleotides are TGTGCCACCAGGGTGCTGTCCGGCGAAAAACTGTTTTTT.

In this sample, this clone turned up once. The chain links TRBV18 to TRBJ2-7, with 9 bases aligning to TRBD1. V shed 6 bases, J shed 6 bases, and the junction held 12 bases outside the gene matches. The germline CDR1 and CDR2 sequences are KGHSH and LQKENI. The CDR3 has 15 amino acids. As DNA, the CDR3 is TGTGCCAGCTCGACCCGGGACAGGGATTCCGGCGAGCAGTACTTC. Protein sequence: CASSTRDRDSGEQYF. Using reference TRBV18 and TRBJ2-7 for the parts outside the CDR3, the full variable domain is NAGVMQNPRHLVRRRGQEARLRCSPMKGHSHVYWYRQLPEEGLKFMVYLQKENIIDESGMPKERFSAEFPKEGPSILRIQQVVRGDSAAYFCASSTRDRDSGEQYFGPGTRLTVT.

This chain uses TRBV6-4 with TRBJ2-1, with a weak D call TRBD2 (5 bases). V lost 2 bases to trimming and J lost 2 bases, with 10 bases between them. CDR1 is MRHNA, CDR2 SNTAGT, per germline. The CDR3 totals 15 residues. CDR3 loop: CASSDGSATYNEQFF. In DNA, the CDR3 is TGTGCCAGCAGTGACGGGAGTGCGACCTACAATGAGCAGTTCTTC.

The chain uses TRBV7-9 and TRBJ1-3; D perhaps matches TRBD1 (5 bases). This CDR3 contains 16 residues. CDR1 SEHNR and CDR2 FQNEAQ come from the germline V gene (reference sequence). Trimming removed 1 base from V and 2 bases from J, with 12 bases in between. CDR3 sequence reads: CASSLGAGPPGNTIYF. As DNA, the CDR3 is TGTGCCAGCAGCTTAGGGGCAGGGCCCCCTGGAAACACCATATATTTT. The full variable domain, in which reference TRBV7-9 and TRBJ1-3 provide the parts outside the CDR3, is DTGVSQNPRHKITKRGQNVTFRCDPISEHNRLYWYRQTLGQGPEFLTYFQNEAQLEKSRLLSDRFSAERPKGSFSTLEIQRTEQGDSAMYLCASSLGAGPPGNTIYFGEGSWLTVV.